This T cell receptor beta chain was sequenced for a study of cytomegalovirus exposure and HLA in healthy donors (dated by TCRdb to 2017 to 2019). Study-level background: In an earlier analysis of under 600 of the donors, approximately 260 Gb of sequence data and 90 million to 120 million unique TCR beta sequences from 150 million to 200 million T cells were reported. About 280 gigabases of sequencing data and approximately 93 million unique TCR sequences were included in an early release covering around 600 HLA-typed donors. Among the 398 genotyped donors, about 83% belonged to the genetic ancestry cluster associated with self-reported Caucasian donors. The study was designed to test whether signatures of past pathogen exposure could be identified by cataloging public T cell receptors. Using immunosequencing, the study profiled T cell repertoires from 500 to 800 subjects and related those repertoires to cytomegalovirus serostatus. A separate validation cohort of 100 to 150 different subjects was used in addition to the roughly 620-subject first cohort. To predict cytomegalovirus infection status, the study combined high-throughput TCR immunosequencing, statistical association of individual TCRs with disease status, and machine learning. In a later analysis, previously published TCR beta repertoires from several hundred donors were re-analyzed and high-resolution HLA genotyping was added so that TCR occurrence patterns could be studied. The later analysis used no new phenotypic data to find candidate immune exposures, relying instead on TCR beta sequences and their occurrence across donors. To decide whether each TCR beta V gene segment behaved as functional or pseudogenic, an earlier analysis of some 540 of the donors relied on high-throughput TCR beta sequencing. Donor age, sex, ethnicity and CMV serostatus were compiled alongside the repertoire data. Genome-wide SNP genotypes for about 65% of the 666 donors were used in a later genetic analysis, which treated that subset as a discovery cohort. All discovery cohort repertoires had been generated using a single sequencing platform. HLA typing covered class I and class II loci at four-digit resolution. Typing coverage differed by locus: A, B, C, DRB1 and DQB1 were typed in roughly 629-630 donors, DQA1 in approximately 520, DPA1 in nearly 610, and DPB1 in 450 to 480. Because of strong linkage in the cohort, a few DR-DQ haplotypes were treated as single units for association and clustering. On average, roughly 240,000 unique TCR beta nucleotide sequences were sequenced per donor among fewer than 500 genotyped donors of the cohort, with roughly 18% of those sequences being non-productive.

The CDR3 has 16 amino acids, counting the end cysteine and phenylalanine. Kept here is only the CDR3 DNA, which spans 48 bases and is read in frame from base 1. From the germline V gene, CDR1 is MGHDK and CDR2 is SYGVNS. From V the trimming removes 4 bases and from J it removes 2 bases, while the gene matches leave 5 bases of the junction unaccounted for. Comments on this clone: The clone's antigen remains unknown. Per-base qualities were not stored, and no clone one base away is much larger.

The cohort was made up of 666 healthy bone marrow donors. All cohort members were sampled while nominally healthy, although unrecorded immune exposures were likely present. The donor was CMV seropositive and belonged to the group of 250 to 300 seropositive cohort members. Each donor provided a peripheral blood sample, and peripheral blood mononuclear cells were used for TCR beta sequencing. The Qiagen DNeasy Blood Extraction Kit was used to extract genomic DNA from the blood cell samples. Overall results and qualifications from the work: Linkage disequilibrium might explain the correlated functional status among segregating V segments, but an unknown experimental factor could not be excluded. A later analysis found that HLA-associated TCR beta chains were more clonally expanded and had lower generation probabilities than equally common non-associated chains. The authors suggested that the approach could potentially be generalized to other disease states and immunological phenotypes. In a later analysis, around 17,000 TCR beta sequences were associated with specific HLA alleles at a false discovery rate of 0.05. Most TCR sequences were observed very rarely across donors, whereas some public TCRs were present in many individuals. The only immune exposure information available for the cohort was CMV serostatus. Because HLA typing was missing for some donors at each locus, association tests included only the typed subset. A later analysis found that most CMV-associated TCR beta chains appeared HLA-restricted, with HLA associations seemingly driven largely by CMV exposure. Strong co-occurrence of HLA alleles, especially DR and DQ, made assigning TCR associations to individual alleles difficult. The presence/absence analyses assumed that sequencing depth was roughly uniform across donors, and that assumption may not be true. An association between a missense DCLRE1C variant and V-gene and J-gene trimming of TCR beta chains was found in a later genetic analysis and replicated in an independent cohort. According to a later genetic analysis, donors in an Asian-associated ancestry cluster had fewer N-insertions in productive TCRs than the approximately 650-donor mean. A later analysis found that TCR association rates varied across HLA loci, with DRB1 alleles showing the most associated TCRs and HLA-C alleles the fewest. Because the 87-base-pair reads could not distinguish some IMGT-functional V segments, including TRBV6-2 and TRBV6-3, those segments were excluded. The study gave a list of 150 to 200 TCR beta chains associated with cytomegalovirus. In vitro tests confirmed that a few of the cytomegalovirus-associated TCR beta chains recognize cytomegalovirus antigens. Cytomegalovirus status was reported to be diagnosed by the classifier with high specificity and sensitivity in both the original and validation cohorts. An earlier analysis of 587 of the donors showed that most TCR beta V segments appeared in productive rearrangements either about 90% or about 30% of the time, which broadly matched IMGT annotations. A further reported finding was that TCR beta sequences accurately predicted the HLA-A and HLA-B alleles for most subjects in the first cohort. The earlier analysis of a few hundred of the donors excluded roughly 17 rarely observed V segments, including chromosome 9 orphons, because counts were too low. Several of the top co-occurrence clusters appeared to be linked to parvovirus B19, influenza, CMV and Epstein-Barr virus, according to a later analysis. The cohort was sequenced for TCR beta chains only, and without alpha or paired-chain data the features that could be detected were limited. A cluster of highly shared sequence variants was judged likely to represent a technical artifact of the sequencing pipeline.

Library prep was done by the immunoSEQ multiplex PCR assay. For the multiplex PCR, a mixture combining 60 forward primers for TCR Vbeta segments and 13 reverse primers for TCR Jbeta segments was used. The CDR3 region of rearranged TCR beta genes was amplified from genomic DNA with a multiplex PCR assay. The amplified TCR beta libraries were sequenced on the Illumina HiSeq System as 87-base-pair reads. In the paper's pipeline: A later analysis tallied 70 million to 100 million unique TCR beta chains across the approximately 670 repertoires, and approximately 9.9 million of those chains were shared by two or more donors. Raw reads were error-corrected and collapsed into unique sequences with a nearest-neighbor algorithm that merged closely related sequences to remove PCR and sequencing errors. CDR3 sequences were aligned to IMGT reference sequences to assign V, D and J gene segments. For a sequence to be retained, a match of at least six nucleotides to both a V gene segment and a J gene segment was required. Rearrangements were classified as productive when the CDR3 lacked stop codons and remained in frame with V and J, and all other rearrangements were classified as non-productive. Following IMGT convention, CDR3 was defined as the stretch from the second conserved V-encoded cysteine to the conserved J-encoded phenylalanine. The earlier analysis of some 600 of the donors excluded sequences that lacked an unambiguous match to a single V gene segment. An earlier analysis of a few hundred of the donors called V segments functional above 56.7% productive rearrangements and segregating when the between-donor standard deviation exceeded 5%. A statistical classification framework was built for diagnosing cytomegalovirus status from the catalog of TCR beta chain sequences. In a later analysis, TCR nucleotide sequences were compared against IMGT/GENE-DB human TR gene sequences so that V and J genes could be assigned. The TCRdist pipeline was used in a later analysis to assign CDR3 sequences and most-parsimonious VDJ recombination scenarios. In a later analysis, every TCR beta chain was defined by the combination of its CDR3 amino acid sequence and its V-gene family, and reads without a unique V-gene family were dropped. As a way to deal with suspected cross-contamination and a sequencing artifact, a later analysis dropped hundreds of nucleotide sequences that were highly shared and had low generation probability. In a later analysis, a clonal expansion index was calculated for each public chain from normalized within-repertoire ranks of inferred template counts. A later analysis computed generation probabilities with a VDJ recombination model fitted to out-of-frame rearrangements, and checked the results against IGoR. In a later analysis, hypergeometric tests were used to score TCR-TCR, TCR-HLA and TCR-CMV co-occurrence, with a repertoire-size bias correction applied to TCR pairs. To estimate false discovery rates, a later analysis permuted the HLA or CMV assignments 20 times. In a later analysis, co-occurring TCRs were grouped using DBSCAN, with TCRdist sequence similarity added in when clustering inside HLA-allele-positive subsets. Repertoires with fewer than 30,000 or more than 120,000 public chains were left out of co-occurrence clustering, as were five repertoires with anomalous nucleotide sharing. Sourced from immuneACCESS, this table was stored by TCRdb with only in-frame sequences that have V and J called. A share of the clones is absent; for the studies checked, an unresolved V gene accounts for under half, and the remainder has no known explanation. V and J calls and clone size are given by that table; D and trimming were obtained from the DNA. Recorded for this sample are around 62,000 clones; around three quarters of them occurred a single time. The ten largest account for about 8.3% of the sample.

The receptor chain draws on TRBV25-1 and TRBJ2-6; 7 central bases correspond to TRBD1. The sample taken for sequencing was PBMCs. The sequence came from a man aged 55 to 69 in good health and CMV-seropositive. The CDR3 protein sequence reads: CASSAGTEAGANVLTF. At the DNA level, the sequence is TGTGCCAGCAGTGCCGGGACAGAAGCTGGGGCCAACGTCCTGACTTTC.